This TCR beta chain was sequenced in a study of blood T cells in healthy people across ages. Each of the donors had roughly 10 milliliters of peripheral blood drawn into EDTA-treated Vacutainer tubes. Broader study findings: Higher diversity, along with more naive CD4+ cells, distinguished long-lived donors from aged donors.

Next came a second PCR, run for about 6 to 11 cycles, which used a sample-barcoded 5' primer along with a J-beta primer mix. TCRdb analysed the 5' RACE reads with MiXCR anew, one entry per CDR3 protein. Here the sample spans roughly 800,000 distinct CDR3 sequences, 20% to 30% being singletons. Comments on this clonotype: The antigen is not known.

Germline CDR1 reads MNHEY; CDR2 reads SVGAGI. The length of the CDR3 is 17 residues. Trimming shortened V by 4 bases and J by 0 bases, and 18 bases separated the two germline ends. A further study also used this sample, focusing on T cells of mothers and their children.

The sequenced material came from blood. This TCR was sampled from a boy aged 5-17 years in good health. The gene calls are TRBV6-5 and TRBJ1-2; D ambiguous. The CDR3 DNA reads as TGTGCCAGCAGTTCCCCTACGGGCAGCAGCCCTAACTATGGCTACACCTTC. Encoded protein: CASSSPTGSSPNYGYTF.